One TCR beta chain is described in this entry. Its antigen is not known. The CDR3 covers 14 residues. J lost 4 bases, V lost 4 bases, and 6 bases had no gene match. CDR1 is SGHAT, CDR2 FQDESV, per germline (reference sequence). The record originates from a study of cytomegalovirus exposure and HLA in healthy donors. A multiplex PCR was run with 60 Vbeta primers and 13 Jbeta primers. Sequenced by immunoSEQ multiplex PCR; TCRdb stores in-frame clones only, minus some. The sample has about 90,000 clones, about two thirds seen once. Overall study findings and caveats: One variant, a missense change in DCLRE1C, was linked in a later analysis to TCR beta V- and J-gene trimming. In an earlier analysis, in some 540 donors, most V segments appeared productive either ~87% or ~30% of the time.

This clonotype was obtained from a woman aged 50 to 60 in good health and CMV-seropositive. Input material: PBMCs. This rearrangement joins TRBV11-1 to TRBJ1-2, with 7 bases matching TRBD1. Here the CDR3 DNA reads TGTGCCAGCAGCTCACGGACAGGTTCCTATGGCTACACCTTC. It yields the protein CASSSRTGSYGYTF.